The 27 T cell receptor beta chains below come from one sample, sequenced in a study of molecular identifiers for immune sequencing clone quantification. Each CDR3 protein is one row after TCRdb ran MiXCR on the PCR reads. The sample contains some 320,000 distinct CDR3 sequences, about a fifth of which appear only once. Sequenced: naive CD8+ T cells from blood, with Jurkat cell RNA spiked in. Subset indicated: FACS-sorted CD8+CD4-CCR7+CD45RA+ naive T cells. The receptors derive from a human donor in good health. Some libraries in this study had Jurkat cell RNA spiked in.

This clonotype was detected a few times. The J gene is TRBJ2-5, the V gene TRBV28, with D maybe TRBD1 (6 bases). This CDR3 has 15 residues. Trimming removed 5 bases at V and 5 bases at J, with 18 bases between. Germline V gene sequence: CDR1 MDHEN, CDR2 SYDVKM. This CDR3 reads CASSPTSGVLETQYF. The CDR3 nucleotides read TGTGCCAGCAGTCCGACATCAGGGGTTTTGGAGACCCAGTACTTC.

The table lists this clonotype with many counts. The chain has TRBV7-9 and TRBJ1-4, with D uncertain. The CDR3 has 12 amino acids. Trimming stripped 4 bases from V and 12 bases from J, with 12 bases between. The germline gives CDR1 SEHNR, CDR2 FQNEAQ (reference sequence). The CDR3: CASSYDGLELFF. The CDR3 DNA follows: TGTGCCAGCAGCTACGATGGACTGGAACTGTTTTTT. The full variable domain, with the rest looked up from reference TRBV7-9 and TRBJ1-4, is DTGVSQNPRHKITKRGQNVTFRCDPISEHNRLYWYRQTLGQGPEFLTYFQNEAQLEKSRLLSDRFSAERPKGSFSTLEIQRTEQGDSAMYLCASSYDGLELFFGSGTQLSVL.

With respect to this clonotype: A read error is possible here, since a much larger clone lies one base away. V usage is TRBV24-1 and J usage is TRBJ2-1, with D possibly matching TRBD1 (5 bases). Trimming took 2 bases from V and 7 from J, leaving 14 bases between them. In germline, CDR1 is KGHDR, CDR2 SFDVKD. The length of the CDR3 is 15 residues. CDR3 loop: CATSDSSRARNEQFF. CDR3 nucleotides: TGTGCCACCAGTGATTCGAGCAGGGCTAGGAATGAGCAGTTCTTC.

This clonotype has a single count. The junction differs from germline at one of its ends, possibly a read error. This rearrangement joins TRBV11-2 to TRBJ1-2; TRBD1 might be the D (6 bases). In germline, CDR1 is SGHAT, CDR2 FQNNGV. The CDR3 is 18 amino acids. CDR3 coding DNA: TGTGCCGGCAGCTTAGCGGGGGCGACGCTGGAGGGAGCCTATGGCTACACCTTC. Amino acid sequence: CAGSLAGATLEGAYGYTF. Combining the CDR3 with reference TRBV11-2 and TRBJ1-2 gives the whole variable domain EAGVAQSPRYKIIEKRQSVAFWCNPISGHATLYWYQQILGQGPKLLIQFQNNGVVDDSQLPKDRFSAERLKGVDSTLKIQPAKLEDSAVYLCAGSLAGATLEGAYGYTFGSGTRLTVV.

This clonotype occurred a few times. This chain joins TRBV28 and TRBJ1-3; D unclear. This CDR3 comprises 14 residues. The germline V gene encodes CDR1 MDHEN and CDR2 SYDVKM. Trimming pared 2 bases from V and 0 bases from J, leaving 5 bases between. The CDR3 nucleotides read TGTGCCAGCAGTTTACATTCCTCTGGAAACACCATATATTTT. Translated, it gives CASSLHSSGNTIYF. The full variable domain, in which reference TRBV28 and TRBJ1-3 provide the parts outside the CDR3, is DVKVTQSSRYLVKRTGEKVFLECVQDMDHENMFWYRQDPGLGLRLIYFSYDVKMKEKGDIPEGYSVSREKKERFSLILESASTNQTSMYLCASSLHSSGNTIYFGEGSWLTVV.

This chain connects TRBV11-2 to TRBJ2-7; 10 positions agree with TRBD1. The germline V gene has CDR1 SGHAT and CDR2 FQNNGV. V lost 3 bases and J lost 2; bases outside the gene matches: 4. This CDR3 comprises 15 residues. DNA for the CDR3: TGTGCCAGCAGCTTCGGGACAGGGGAAACCTACGAGCAGTACTTC. This translates into CASSFGTGETYEQYF.

Points on this clonotype: A much larger clone lies a single base off, so this may be a read error. CDR3: CASSQGLYSNYGYTF. The CDR3 coding sequence is TGCGCCAGCAGCCAAGGTCTTTACAGTAACTATGGCTACACCTTC. The chain carries TRBV4-1 and TRBJ1-2; D not certain. Germline V CDR1 and CDR2: MGHRA, YSYEKL. The CDR3 totals 15 residues. The V gene lost 1 base and the J gene lost 1 base, with 10 bases spanning the gap.

This clonotype was seen ten or more times. The rearrangement uses TRBV7-9 and TRBJ2-2, with D uncertain. Germline V gene lookup returns CDR1 SEHNR and CDR2 FQNEAQ (reference sequence). The CDR3 spans 13 residues. Trimming cost V 4 bases and J 4 bases, with 7 bases left between them. The CDR3: CASSSTGTGELFF. The CDR3 coding sequence is TGTGCCAGCAGCTCCACGGGCACCGGGGAGCTGTTTTTT.

This clonotype was counted ten times or more. The rearrangement joins TRBV7-9 to TRBJ2-1; D is unclear. The CDR3 spans 14 residues. Germline CDR1 reads SEHNR; CDR2 reads FQNEAQ (reference sequence). V was clipped by 1 base and J by 5 bases, with 9 bases between them. CDR3 sequence: CASSLGVTNNEQFF. The DNA of the CDR3 is TGTGCCAGCAGCTTAGGTGTTACGAACAATGAGCAGTTCTTC.

This clonotype appeared many times. The chain joins TRBV29-1 to TRBJ2-3, with D maybe TRBD2 (6 bases). Per germline, CDR1 SQVTM and CDR2 ANQGSEA. Deletions cut 6 bases from V and 2 bases from J, with 21 bases between. The CDR3 loop spans 16 amino acids. In nucleotides, the CDR3 is TGCAGCGTCGGTCCTTCGGGGGTCGGGGACACAGATACGCAGTATTTT. This translates into CSVGPSGVGDTDTQYF.

This clonotype was seen many times. The CDR3 DNA is TGTGCTAGTGGTTTGTTCGGAGGGACGAACACTGAAGCTTTCTTT. It encodes CASGLFGGTNTEAFF. The chain couples TRBV12-5 to TRBJ1-1, with a possible D match to TRBD1 (5 bases). The CDR3 length is 15 residues. Trimming stripped 2 bases from V and 1 base from J, with 11 bases between. In germline, CDR1 is LGHNT, CDR2 FRNRAP.

This clonotype was counted ten times or more. V gene TRBV6-2 or TRBV6-3 combines with J gene TRBJ2-1, with D hard to call. Germline V gene sequence: CDR1 MNHEY, CDR2 SVGEGT. This CDR3 has 13 residues. Trimming removed 2 bases from V and 10 bases from J, with 12 bases in between. CDR3 protein: CASSYGPMLEQFF. CDR3 DNA: TGTGCCAGCAGTTACGGTCCCATGCTGGAGCAGTTCTTC.

This clonotype was observed many times. V usage is TRBV28 and J usage is TRBJ2-7; the match to TRBD1 covers 10 bases. Germline V CDR1 and CDR2: MDHEN, SYDVKM. The CDR3 is 14 amino acids. The junction had 4 bases not matched to a gene; V was cut back by 4 bases and J by 4 bases. The CDR3 nucleotides read TGTGCCAGCAGTTCAAGGACAGGGGGTTACGAGCAGTACTTC. It yields the protein CASSSRTGGYEQYF.

Many counts were recorded for this clonotype. The chain combines TRBV4-1 with TRBJ1-2, with D perhaps TRBD1 (5 bases). V was clipped by 1 base and J by 3 bases, with 18 bases between them. Per the germline V gene, CDR1 is MGHRA and CDR2 is YSYEKL. The CDR3 runs to 17 residues. CDR3 in DNA: TGCGCCAGCAGCCAAGTTCAGGAAGAGGGGACCTACTATGGCTACACCTTC. As protein: CASSQVQEEGTYYGYTF.

This clonotype has ten or more counts. V and J are TRBV18 and TRBJ2-6, with 8 nucleotides matching TRBD1. Germline V gene sequence: CDR1 KGHSH, CDR2 LQKENI. CDR3 length: 18 amino acids. V was pared by 3 bases and J by 0 bases, with 7 bases of the junction left unmatched. CDR3 sequence reads: CASSPRDRRLSGANVLTF. The CDR3 DNA sequence: TGTGCCAGCTCACCCCGGGACAGGCGCCTCTCTGGGGCCAACGTCCTGACTTTC.

This clonotype was found a few times. The chain couples TRBV7-9 to TRBJ2-7; D not certain. Trimming removed 3 bases from V and 6 bases from J, with 12 bases in between. There are 13 residues in the CDR3. The germline CDR1 and CDR2 sequences are SEHNR and FQNEAQ (reference sequence). This chain's CDR3 is CASSLPLGSEQYF. CDR3 coding DNA: TGTGCCAGCAGCTTGCCCCTGGGGTCCGAGCAGTACTTC.

This chain uses TRBV13 with TRBJ2-5; D perhaps matches TRBD2 (5 bases). Trimming shortened V by 4 bases and J by 2 bases, and 17 bases separated the two germline ends. Germline V gene sequence: CDR1 PRHDT, CDR2 FYEKMQ (reference sequence). CDR3 length: 16 amino acids. The DNA for the CDR3 is TGTGCCAGCAGCTCTAATTTACCGGGCGGGCAAGAGACCCAGTACTTC. Protein: CASSSNLPGGQETQYF.

The chain uses TRBV20-1 and TRBJ2-7, with TRBD1 matching 8 bases. Per germline, CDR1 DFQATT and CDR2 SNEGSKA (reference sequence). The CDR3 contains 15 residues. V shed 0 bases and J 3 bases; nucleotides not matched to a gene: 7. CDR3 residues: CSARDLRGLDYEQYF. CDR3 in DNA: TGCAGTGCTAGAGATCTCAGGGGGCTGGACTACGAGCAGTACTTC.

This clonotype was counted at least ten times. The J gene is TRBJ2-1, the V gene TRBV7-6, with D perhaps matching TRBD1 (5 bases). The CDR3 extends over 17 amino acids. Germline assignment: CDR1 SGHVS and CDR2 FNYEAQ. Trimming pared 3 bases from V and 4 bases from J, leaving 19 bases between. The CDR3 here is CASSLNQGAYTYNEQFF. The CDR3 DNA is TGTGCCAGCAGCTTGAATCAAGGGGCCTACACATACAATGAGCAGTTCTTC.

This clonotype was counted between two and nine times. The V and J genes are TRBV7-9 and TRBJ1-4, with D unresolved. The ends were cut back, 1 base at V and 0 bases at J, with 6 bases in the middle. In germline, CDR1 is SEHNR, CDR2 FQNEAQ (reference sequence). The CDR3 is made up of 15 amino acids. The CDR3 DNA reads TGTGCCAGCAGCTTAGATTCTGCAACTAATGAAAAACTGTTTTTT. This sequence encodes CASSLDSATNEKLFF.

This clonotype was found many times. This chain joins TRBV19 and TRBJ2-1; 9 nucleotides line up with TRBD2. CDR1 and CDR2 from the germline V gene are LNHDA and SQIVND (reference sequence). The CDR3 is 14 amino acids. Trimming took 7 bases from V and 6 from J; bases not matched to a gene: 7. CDR3 loop: CASTRAGGPNEQFF. The CDR3 region has the DNA TGTGCCAGTACCCGGGCGGGAGGGCCCAATGAGCAGTTCTTC.

Concerning this clonotype itself: It may be a read error: a sequence one base away is much more abundant. This sequence joins TRBV4-1 and TRBJ1-4; D is uncertain. The length of the CDR3 is 15 residues. Germline CDR1 and CDR2: MGHRA and YSYEKL. The DNA of the CDR3 is TGCGCCAGCAGCCAGAGAGATGCAACTAATGAAAGACTGTTTTTT. Amino acid sequence: CASSQRDATNERLFF.

Worth noting for this clonotype: A much larger clone differs by one base, so this may be a read error. The chain uses TRBV6-5 and TRBJ2-7; 7 bases match TRBD1. This CDR3 contains 14 residues. J was trimmed by 4 bases and V by 2 bases; bases with no gene match: 5. The V gene's germline CDR1 is MNHEY and CDR2 SVGAGI. DNA for the CDR3: TGTGCCAGCAGTTACATAGGGGGCGATTACGAGCAGTACTTC. Translated: CASSYIGGDYEQYF.

With respect to this clonotype: The junction departs from the called germline gene at one end, perhaps through a read error. The chain combines TRBV28 with TRBJ2-1; no clear D gene. The CDR3 totals 16 residues. Per the germline V gene, CDR1 is MDHEN and CDR2 is SYDVKM. The chain's CDR3 is CASSLSLQSSYNEQLF. The DNA for the CDR3 is TGTGCCAGCAGTTTAAGTCTGCAGAGCTCCTACAATGAGCAGCTCTTC.

This clonotype was seen more than once but under ten times. CDR3 nucleotides: TGTGCCAGCAGCTTAATCAAAGGGACCTCTGGAAACACCATATATTTT. It is translated as CASSLIKGTSGNTIYF. The rearrangement links TRBV7-9 to TRBJ1-3; weak D call: TRBD1 (5 bases). The CDR3 extends over 16 amino acids. Germline values: CDR1 SEHNR, CDR2 FQNEAQ (reference sequence). V dropped 2 bases and J dropped 0 bases, with 11 bases sitting between them.

Concerning this clonotype itself: With a much larger clone just one base away, this may be a read error. V and J are TRBV29-1 and TRBJ1-1; the D is unclear. The germline V gene encodes CDR1 SQVTM and CDR2 ANQGSEA. V lost 0 bases to trimming and J lost 8 bases, with 4 bases between them. This CDR3 is 10 amino acids long. CDR3 region: CSVEDSEAFF. CDR3 DNA sequence: TGCAGCGTTGAAGATTCGGAAGCTTTCTTT.

The table lists this clonotype with a count of one. A much larger clone differs by one base, so this may be a read error. This chain connects TRBV20-1 to TRBJ2-2; 7 bases fit TRBD2. In germline, CDR1 is DFQATT, CDR2 SNEGSKA (reference sequence). This CDR3 spans 14 amino acids. This CDR3 is CGARVGTTTGELFF. DNA for the CDR3: TGCGGTGCTAGAGTCGGGACTACGACCGGGGAGCTGTTTTTT.